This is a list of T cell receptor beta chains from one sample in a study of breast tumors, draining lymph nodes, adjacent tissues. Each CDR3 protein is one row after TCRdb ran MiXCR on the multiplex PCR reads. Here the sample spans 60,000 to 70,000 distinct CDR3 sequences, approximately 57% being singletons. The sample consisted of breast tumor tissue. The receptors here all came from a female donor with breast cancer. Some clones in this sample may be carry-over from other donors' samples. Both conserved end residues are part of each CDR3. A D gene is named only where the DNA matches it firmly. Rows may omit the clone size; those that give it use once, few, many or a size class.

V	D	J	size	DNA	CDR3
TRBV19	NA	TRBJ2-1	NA	TGTGCCAGTAGTACACAGGGAGGGTACTACAATGAGCAGTTCTTC	CASSTQGGYYNEQFF
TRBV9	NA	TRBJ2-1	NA	TGTGCCAGCAGCGCCGCGACTAGAAGCAATGAGCAGTTCTTC	CASSAATRSNEQFF
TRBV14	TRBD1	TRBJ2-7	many	TGTGCCAGCAGCCAAGATTTGGGACAGGGTTCCTACGAGCAGTACTTC	CASSQDLGQGSYEQYF
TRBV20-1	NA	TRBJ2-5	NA	TGCAGTGCTAGTGCGGGCGCAGGGGAGACCCAGTACTTC	CSASAGAGETQYF
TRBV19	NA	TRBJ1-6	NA	TGTGCCAGTAGTGCCCCCGGGAGGGGTGGAGGTTCACCCCTCCACTTT	CASSAPGRGGGSPLHF
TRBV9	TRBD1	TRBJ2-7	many	TGTGCCAGTGGGGACAGGGGTGACGAGCAGTACTTC	CASGDRGDEQYF
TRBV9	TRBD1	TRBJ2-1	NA	TGTGCCAGCAGTTTATTGGTTCACGGTCGGTCGGGACAGTCCTTTGGCAATGAGCAGTTCTTC	CASSLLVHGRSGQSFGNEQFF
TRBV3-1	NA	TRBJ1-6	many	TGTGCCAGCAGGCACTACAATTCACCCCTCCACTTT	CASRHYNSPLHF
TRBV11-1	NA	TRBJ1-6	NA	TGTGCCAGCAGCTTGGTCCGTCAGGGGCGTTCACCCCTCCACTTT	CASSLVRQGRSPLHF
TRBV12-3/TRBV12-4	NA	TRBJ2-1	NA	TGTGCCAGCACACTGGACGGGGTGAGTGGCTACAATGAGCAGTTCTTC	CASTLDGVSGYNEQFF
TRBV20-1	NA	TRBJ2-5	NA	TGCAGTGCTAGATCGGGTGGGACGCAGTCCTTC	CSARSGGTQSF
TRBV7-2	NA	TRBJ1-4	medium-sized	TGTGCCAGCAGCTCGGCCCCGGGGTTGACGGGTGAAAAACTGTTTTTT	CASSSAPGLTGEKLFF
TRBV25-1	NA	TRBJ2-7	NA	TGTGCCAGCAGTGAATTTCTTGGGCAGGGCGGGCAGTACTTC	CASSEFLGQGGQYF
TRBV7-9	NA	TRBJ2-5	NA	TGTGCCAGCAGCTTAAGAGCGGACCAAGAGACCCAGTACTTC	CASSLRADQETQYF
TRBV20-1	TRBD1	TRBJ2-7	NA	TGCAGTGTTCCGTGGGACAGAAACTACGAGCAGTACTTC	CSVPWDRNYEQYF
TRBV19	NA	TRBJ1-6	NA	TGTGCCAGTAGTGGACAGATGGATCAGCCCCTCCACTTT	CASSGQMDQPLHF
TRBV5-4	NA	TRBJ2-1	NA	TGTGCCAGCAGCTTGGGACAGTCCTACTACAATGAGCAGTTCTTC	CASSLGQSYYNEQFF
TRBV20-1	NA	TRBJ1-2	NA	TGCAGTGCTAGAGAGGGGGGTGTGGGCATCTATGGCTACACCTTC	CSAREGGVGIYGYTF
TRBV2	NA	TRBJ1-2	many	TGTGCCAGCAGTGAAGCGCGGCTCTCTAACTATGGCTACACCTTC	CASSEARLSNYGYTF
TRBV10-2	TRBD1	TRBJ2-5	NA	TGCGCCAGCAGTCGGACAGGGGGAGATATGGAGACCCAGTACTTC	CASSRTGGDMETQYF
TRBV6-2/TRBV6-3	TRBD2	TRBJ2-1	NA	TGTGCCAGCAGTGAGACTAGCACCTACAATGAGCAGTTCTTC	CASSETSTYNEQFF
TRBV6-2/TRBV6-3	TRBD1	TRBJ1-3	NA	TGTGCCAGCAGTCACCGGACAGGGGGAAACACCATATATTTT	CASSHRTGGNTIYF
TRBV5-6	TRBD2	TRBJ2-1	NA	TGTGCCAGCAGCTTGGTGGCTAGCGGGGGGAACGAACGGGAGCAGTTCTTC	CASSLVASGGNEREQFF
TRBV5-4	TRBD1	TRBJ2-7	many	TGTGCCAGCAGCGCTCCGGGGACAGGGATCAACGAGCAGTACTTC	CASSAPGTGINEQYF
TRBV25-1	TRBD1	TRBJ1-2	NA	TGTGCCAGTTCGCCCTCGGGACAGTACTCTGGCTACACCTTC	CASSPSGQYSGYTF
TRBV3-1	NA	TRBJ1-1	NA	TGTGCCAGCAGCCAAGGGACGCCAATGAACACTGAAGCTTTCTTT	CASSQGTPMNTEAFF
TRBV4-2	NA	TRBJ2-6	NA	TGTGCCAGCAGCGTCCGGGAATTACAGGGCGCTGGGGCCAACGTCCTGACTTTC	CASSVRELQGAGANVLTF
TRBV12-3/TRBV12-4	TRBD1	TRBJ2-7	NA	TGTGCCAGCAGTCAAACAGGGGGCCCAGACGAGCAGTACTTC	CASSQTGGPDEQYF
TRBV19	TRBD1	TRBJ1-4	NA	TGTGCCAGTAGTCCGAGGGACAGGGTAACTGAAAAACTGTTTTTT	CASSPRDRVTEKLFF
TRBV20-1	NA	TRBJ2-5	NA	TGCAGTGCTAGTGTGGGGAGGGAGACCCAGTACTTC	CSASVGRETQYF
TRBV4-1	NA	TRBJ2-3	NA	TGCGCCAGCAGCCAACCCGGCGGTGATACGCAGTATTTT	CASSQPGGDTQYF
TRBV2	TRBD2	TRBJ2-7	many	TGTGCCAGCAGTGAACTAGCGGTCGAGCAGTACTTC	CASSELAVEQYF
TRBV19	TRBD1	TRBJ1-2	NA	TGTGCCAGTAGTTCCGACAGGGCAGTGGGCACCTACAATGGCTACACCTTC	CASSSDRAVGTYNGYTF
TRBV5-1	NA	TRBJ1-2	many	TGCGCCAGCAGCTCAGGACCGTATGGCTACACCTTC	CASSSGPYGYTF
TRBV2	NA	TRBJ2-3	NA	TGTGCCAGCAGAGGTATCTGGTCGGCAGATACGCAGTATTTT	CASRGIWSADTQYF
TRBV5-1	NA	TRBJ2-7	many	TGCGCCAGCAGCTTGGACCATGGACTCAACTACGAGCAGTACTTC	CASSLDHGLNYEQYF
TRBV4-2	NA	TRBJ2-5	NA	TGTGCCAGCAGCCAAGAAGGGGGGAGGAAGACCCAGTACTTC	CASSQEGGRKTQYF
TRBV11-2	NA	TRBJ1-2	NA	TGTGCCAGCAGCTTTTGGCCCATGGGGGATCCCACCTTC	CASSFWPMGDPTF
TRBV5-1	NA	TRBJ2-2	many	TGCGCCAGCAGCGGCAACCCCGGGACAACCAACACCGGGGAGCTGTTTTTT	CASSGNPGTTNTGELFF
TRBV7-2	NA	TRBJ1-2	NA	TGTGCCAGCAGCTCCCGACCAGAGGCCTATGGCTACACCTTC	CASSSRPEAYGYTF
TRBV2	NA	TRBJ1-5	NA	TGTGCCAGCAGGTATGGGACTAGCAATCAGCCCCAGCATTTT	CASRYGTSNQPQHF
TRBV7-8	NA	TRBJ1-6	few	TGTGCCAGCAGCTTACAGGGGTTCTCCTATAATTCACCCCTCCACTTT	CASSLQGFSYNSPLHF
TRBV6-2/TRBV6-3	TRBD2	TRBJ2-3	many	TGTGCCAGCACCCCCGGGGGGTTTGGCACAGATACGCAGTATTTT	CASTPGGFGTDTQYF
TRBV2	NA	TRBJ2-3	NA	TGTGCCAGCAGTGAATCCGTCGATACGCAGTATTTT	CASSESVDTQYF
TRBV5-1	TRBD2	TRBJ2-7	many	TGCGCCAGCAGCTCTAGCGGGGCCTCCTACGAGCAGTACTTC	CASSSSGASYEQYF